These 24 T cell receptor beta chains share one sample of origin, sequenced in a study of cytomegalovirus exposure and HLA in healthy donors. It was with 60 Vbeta and 13 Jbeta primers that the PCR ran. The table came from immunoSEQ multiplex PCR; TCRdb's copy has only in-frame clones and leaves some out. The table has roughly 100,000 clones, about 83% seen once; the top ten hold about 6.3%. Sequenced input: PBMCs. All receptors come from a man aged 18 to 29 in good health and CMV-seronegative.

This chain connects TRBV28 to TRBJ1-2, with D perhaps TRBD1 (6 bases). The CDR3 contains 14 residues. V was clipped by 5 bases and J by 1 base, with 11 bases between them. Germline V gene lookup returns CDR1 MDHEN and CDR2 SYDVKM. CDR3: CASSLTGLNYGYTF. The DNA for the CDR3 is TGTGCCAGCAGTCTAACAGGGCTTAACTATGGCTACACCTTC.

This rearrangement joins TRBV7-3 to TRBJ1-4; no clear D gene. The V gene's germline CDR1 is SGHTA and CDR2 FQGTGA. The CDR3 loop spans 14 amino acids. V lost 2 bases to trimming and J lost 7 bases, with 11 bases between them. This CDR3 is CASSLGGYGEKLFF. Written as DNA, the CDR3 is TGTGCCAGCAGCTTAGGCGGTTACGGTGAAAAACTGTTTTTT.

V usage is TRBV5-1 and J usage is TRBJ2-1, with 13 bases matching TRBD2. Germline loops: CDR1 SGHRS, CDR2 YFSETQ. J was trimmed by 4 bases and V by 4 bases; bases with no gene match: 11. The CDR3 runs to 18 residues. CDR3 residues: CASSPHAGLAGVYNEQFF. The CDR3, as DNA: TGCGCCAGCAGCCCCCACGCCGGACTAGCGGGGGTGTACAATGAGCAGTTCTTC.

This clone has a single count. This chain links TRBV29-1 with TRBJ1-1; 7 positions match TRBD1. Per the germline V gene, CDR1 is SQVTM and CDR2 is ANQGSEA. V gave up 7 bases and J gave up 0 bases; unmatched junction bases: 5. CDR3 length: 13 residues. CDR3 loop: CSAPGQMNTEAFF. CDR3 sequence (DNA): TGCAGCGCACCGGGACAGATGAACACTGAAGCTTTCTTT.

V usage is TRBV4-3 and J usage is TRBJ2-7; D unclear. Germline-derived CDR1 and CDR2 are LGHNA and YSLEER. V dropped 0 bases and J dropped 1 base, with 10 bases sitting between them. The CDR3 length is 15 residues. The CDR3 nucleotides are TGCGCCAGCAGCCAAGATGCGAGGCCATCCTACGAGCAGTACTTC. It is translated as CASSQDARPSYEQYF.

This chain links TRBV11-2 with TRBJ1-1; a possible D gene is TRBD1 (6 bases). Trimming pared 7 bases from V and 1 base from J, leaving 10 bases between. The CDR3 is 13 residues long. From germline, CDR1 is SGHAT and CDR2 FQNNGV. CDR3 amino acids: CASTLGQNTEAFF. Here the CDR3 DNA reads TGTGCCAGCACCCTGGGACAGAACACTGAAGCTTTCTTT.

The J gene is TRBJ2-7, the V gene TRBV11-3, with D possibly being TRBD2 (6 bases). This CDR3 spans 14 amino acids. Germline values: CDR1 SGHNT, CDR2 YENEEA. Deletions cut 2 bases from V and 1 base from J, with 9 bases between. The CDR3 DNA is TGTGCCAGCAGCTTATTACGGGGGTCCTACGAGCAGTACTTC. Encoded protein: CASSLLRGSYEQYF.

The chain joins TRBV19 to TRBJ1-5, with D unresolved. V shed 4 bases and J shed 5 bases, with 9 bases lying between them. There are 13 residues in the CDR3. Germline values: CDR1 LNHDA, CDR2 SQIVND (reference sequence). CDR3 sequence: CASSRLGDQPQHF. CDR3 nucleotide sequence: TGTGCCAGTAGTAGGTTAGGAGATCAGCCCCAGCATTTT.

This rearrangement joins TRBV6-6 to TRBJ2-3, with TRBD2 matching over 10 bases. CDR3 length: 16 amino acids. CDR1 is MNHNY and CDR2 is SVGAGI in the germline V gene (reference sequence). The V segment lost 7 bases and the J segment 0 bases; nucleotides outside the gene matches: 7. The CDR3 DNA reads as TGTGCCAGCATCGGACTAGCGGAATATAGCACAGATACGCAGTATTTT. Encoded protein: CASIGLAEYSTDTQYF.

The chain joins TRBV12-5 to TRBJ2-7, with D perhaps matching TRBD1 (6 bases). CDR3 length equals 17 residues. In germline, CDR1 is LGHNT, CDR2 FRNRAP. Trimming took off 0 bases at V and 0 bases at J, with 15 bases between the two ends. CDR3 sequence reads: CASGLVNLETGSYEQYF. CDR3 DNA sequence: TGTGCTAGTGGTTTGGTAAATCTGGAGACAGGCTCCTACGAGCAGTACTTC.

This sequence joins TRBV19 and TRBJ2-7, with 10 bases matching TRBD1. V lost 3 bases, J lost 2 bases, and 4 bases stayed unmatched. Germline V gives CDR1 LNHDA, CDR2 SQIVND (reference sequence). The CDR3 extends over 15 amino acids. The CDR3 DNA is TGTGCCAGTAGTATTCCTGGACAGGGGGCCTACGAGCAGTACTTC. Its translation: CASSIPGQGAYEQYF.

This sequence joins TRBV9 and TRBJ1-1; weak D call: TRBD1 (6 bases). The CDR3 extends over 16 amino acids. Germline V gives CDR1 SGDLS, CDR2 YYNGEE. Trimming took off 3 bases at V and 3 bases at J, with 18 bases between the two ends. CDR3 loop: CASSAAGGAGDTEAFF. The CDR3 DNA sequence: TGTGCCAGCAGCGCCGCCGGGGGGGCAGGGGACACTGAAGCTTTCTTT. Using reference TRBV9 and TRBJ1-1 for the parts outside the CDR3, the full variable domain is DSGVTQTPKHLITATGQRVTLRCSPRSGDLSVYWYQQSLDQGLQFLIQYYNGEERAKGNILERFSAQQFPDLHSELNLSSLELGDSALYFCASSAAGGAGDTEAFFGQGTRLTVV.

The chain is built from TRBV21-1 and TRBJ2-3; TRBD2, the table's D call, lacks a check against the DNA. TRBV21-1 is flagged as a pseudogene. The CDR3 runs to 13 residues. The CDR3, as DNA: TGTGCCAGCAGCCCGACTGGCACAGATACGCAGTATTTT. As protein: CASSPTGTDTQYF.

The chain links TRBV5-1 to TRBJ2-2; 7 bases are a match to TRBD1. The CDR3 covers 16 residues. Germline values: CDR1 SGHRS, CDR2 YFSETQ. V was pared by 4 bases and J by 2 bases, with 8 bases of the junction left unmatched. CDR3 nucleotide sequence: TGCGCCAGCAGCCCCGACAGGGAATATAACACCGGGGAGCTGTTTTTT. Its protein product is CASSPDREYNTGELFF.

The J gene is TRBJ1-3, the V gene TRBV10-2; TRBD1 might be the D (5 bases). Germline CDR1 and CDR2: WSHSY and SAAADI. This CDR3 spans 14 amino acids. Deletions cut 2 bases from V and 1 base from J, with 6 bases between. CDR3 in amino acids: CASSEGASGNTIYF. As DNA, the CDR3 is TGCGCCAGCAGTGAGGGGGCATCTGGAAACACCATATATTTT.

This clone appeared a single time. The rearrangement uses TRBV28 and TRBJ2-7; TRBD2 matches at 8 bases. CDR3 size: 16 residues. V shed 6 bases and J 5 bases; nucleotides not matched to a gene: 15. Germline V gives CDR1 MDHEN, CDR2 SYDVKM. This CDR3 is CASSLGGSGSLHEQYF. The DNA for the CDR3 is TGTGCCAGCAGCCTGGGGGGAAGCGGGAGTCTCCACGAGCAGTACTTC.

This chain's CDR3 is CASSPGTSGISYEQYF. The CDR3 coding sequence is TGTGCCAGCAGCCCGGGGACTAGCGGGATTTCCTACGAGCAGTACTTC. V and J are TRBV2 and TRBJ2-7; the match to TRBD2 covers 13 bases. Trimming took 6 bases from V and 1 from J; bases not matched to a gene: 6. Germline lookup yields CDR1 SNHLY and CDR2 FYNNEI. The CDR3 length is 16 residues.

This clone has more than one count but fewer than ten. A far larger clone lies a single base away; this is likely a read error. The chain joins TRBV27 to TRBJ2-1; 9 bases agree with TRBD2. The CDR3 is 17 residues long. V lost 7 bases and J lost 0; bases outside the gene matches: 10. Germline V gives CDR1 MNHEY, CDR2 SMNVEV (reference sequence). In DNA form, the CDR3 reads TGTGCCAGCAATACTCGGGATAGCGGGAGCTCCTACAATGAGCAGTTCTTC. Protein: CASNTRDSGSSYNEQFF.

The genes are TRBV7-6 and TRBJ2-1, with 7 positions matching TRBD1. The trim removed 1 base at V and 6 bases at J, leaving 3 bases unmatched. In germline, CDR1 is SGHVS, CDR2 FNYEAQ. The CDR3 sequence is 14 residues long. CDR3 loop: CASSLGNRGNEQFF. CDR3 DNA: TGTGCCAGCAGCTTAGGTAACAGGGGCAATGAGCAGTTCTTC.

This clone has only one observation. The chain employs TRBV7-7 and TRBJ2-5; D perhaps matches TRBD1 (6 bases). The CDR3 loop spans 14 amino acids. V was trimmed by 5 bases and J by 2 bases, leaving 12 bases between them. CDR1 is SSHAT and CDR2 is FNYEAQ in the germline V gene (reference sequence). The CDR3 sequence is CASSPGTLQETQYF. In nucleotides, the CDR3 is TGTGCCAGCAGCCCCGGGACACTACAAGAGACCCAGTACTTC.

The chain uses TRBV5-1 and TRBJ2-3; D is undetermined. The germline V and J ends were trimmed by 2 bases and 0 bases, with 7 bases remaining between them. The CDR3 sequence is 14 residues long. The germline CDR1 and CDR2 sequences are SGHRS and YFSETQ. CDR3: CASSLGASTDTQYF. For the CDR3, the DNA is TGCGCCAGCAGCTTAGGAGCTAGCACAGATACGCAGTATTTT.

The rearrangement joins TRBV7-9 to TRBJ2-1; D is unresolved. V lost 2 bases to trimming and J lost 4 bases, with 6 bases between them. Germline lookup yields CDR1 SEHNR and CDR2 FQNEAQ (reference sequence). The CDR3 consists of 13 residues. The CDR3 DNA follows: TGTGCCAGCAGCTTAACGAGTTACAATGAGCAGTTCTTC. Amino acids: CASSLTSYNEQFF. Using reference TRBV7-9 and TRBJ2-1 for the parts outside the CDR3, the full variable domain is DTGVSQNPRHKITKRGQNVTFRCDPISEHNRLYWYRQTLGQGPEFLTYFQNEAQLEKSRLLSDRFSAERPKGSFSTLEIQRTEQGDSAMYLCASSLTSYNEQFFGPGTRLTVL.

The rearrangement joins TRBV7-2 to TRBJ1-3; TRBD1 is a possible D gene (6 bases). The CDR3 consists of 17 residues. V lost 1 base, J lost 0 bases, and 13 bases lay in between. Per germline, CDR1 SGHTA and CDR2 FQGNSA. CDR3 DNA: TGTGCCAGCAGCTTAGTAGAGTGGGGGCCCTCTGGAAACACCATATATTTT. As protein: CASSLVEWGPSGNTIYF. Supplemented by reference TRBV7-2 and TRBJ1-3, the full variable domain reads GAGVSQSPSNKVTEKGKDVELRCDPISGHTALYWYRQSLGQGLEFLIYFQGNSAPDKSGLPSDRFSAERTGGSVSTLTIQRTQQEDSAVYLCASSLVEWGPSGNTIYFGEGSWLTVV.

This clone was seen only a few times. V and J are TRBV11-3 and TRBJ2-5, with D maybe TRBD2 (6 bases). The V gene's germline CDR1 is SGHNT and CDR2 YENEEA. The CDR3 covers 12 residues. V lost 6 bases and J lost 4, with 9 bases in between. CDR3 sequence: CASRWGGETQYF. The CDR3 coding sequence is TGTGCCAGCAGATGGGGAGGAGAGACCCAGTACTTC.